Presented here are 28 T cell receptor beta chains from one specimen sequenced in a study of cytomegalovirus exposure and HLA in healthy donors. The study ran its PCR with 60 Vbeta and 13 Jbeta primers. Clones were sequenced by immunoSEQ multiplex PCR, and TCRdb holds only the in-frame ones, with some missing. This table holds about 160,000 clones, under 75% found once. Sample: PBMCs. Every receptor here comes from a man in his forties in good health and CMV-seropositive.

CDR3 DNA sequence: TGTGCCAGCAGCTTAGGAGGGAAGGACTATGGCTACACCTTC. Translation: CASSLGGKDYGYTF. The J gene is TRBJ1-2, the V gene TRBV7-2, with D uncertain. V was trimmed by 1 base and J by 3 bases, leaving 9 bases between them. This CDR3 region has 14 residues. Germline CDR1 reads SGHTA; CDR2 reads FQGNSA.

This clone was detected a few times. V gene TRBV18 combines with J gene TRBJ1-6, with 9 bases matching TRBD1. V was pared by 2 bases and J by 10 bases, with 6 bases of the junction left unmatched. Germline V gene lookup returns CDR1 KGHSH and CDR2 LQKENI. There are 15 residues in the CDR3. The CDR3 sequence is CASSPNRGQESPLHF. CDR3 DNA: TGTGCCAGCTCACCAAACAGGGGGCAGGAGTCACCCCTCCACTTT.

The gene calls are TRBV27 and TRBJ2-7, with D maybe TRBD2 (7 bases). The CDR3 length is 15 residues. Trimming shortened V by 2 bases and J by 7 bases, and 18 bases separated the two germline ends. CDR1 is MNHEY and CDR2 is SMNVEV in the germline V gene (reference sequence). CDR3 protein: CASSLTGPRGGEQYF. CDR3 in DNA: TGTGCCAGCAGTTTAACAGGGCCAAGGGGGGGGGAGCAGTACTTC.

This chain links TRBV7-3 with TRBJ2-2; the match to TRBD2 covers 8 bases. Trimming cost V 6 bases and J 0 bases; bases outside gene matches: 6. CDR1 is SGHTA and CDR2 is FQGTGA in the germline V gene. This CDR3 region has 16 residues. Written as DNA, the CDR3 is TGTGCCAGCAGACACAGCGGGGGCCCGAACACCGGGGAGCTGTTTTTT. Translating it yields CASRHSGGPNTGELFF. The variable domain in full, completed from reference TRBV7-3 and TRBJ2-2, reads GAGVSQTPSNKVTEKGKYVELRCDPISGHTALYWYRQSLGQGPEFLIYFQGTGAADDSGLPNDRFFAVRPEGSVSTLKIQRTERGDSAVYLCASRHSGGPNTGELFFGEGSRLTVL.

Comment on this clone: At one of its ends the junction is not consistent with the germline gene, which may arise from a read error. The chain links TRBV9 to TRBJ2-3, with a tentative D call TRBD1 (5 bases). CDR3 length: 15 residues. Germline CDR1 SGDLS, CDR2 YYNGEE. CDR3 coding DNA: TGTGCCAGCAGCCCCCAGACTGTGGGCACAGGTACGCAGTATTTT. It is translated as CASSPQTVGTGTQYF.

This sequence joins TRBV6-1 and TRBJ1-5; the match to TRBD1 covers 7 bases. There are 15 residues in the CDR3. Trimming took 3 bases from V and 3 from J; bases not matched to a gene: 5. Germline V gene sequence: CDR1 MNHNS, CDR2 SASEGT. DNA for the CDR3: TGTGCCAGCAGTGAGAGGGGACAGTACAATCAGCCCCAGCATTTT. It yields the protein CASSERGQYNQPQHF.

The chain combines TRBV30 with TRBJ1-1, with a possible D match to TRBD1 (6 bases). This CDR3 comprises 13 residues. The germline CDR1 and CDR2 sequences are GTSNPN and SVGIG (reference sequence). Trimming cost V 5 bases and J 2 bases, with 12 bases left between them. The CDR3 sequence is CAWAQGRNTEAFF. The CDR3 nucleotides are TGTGCCTGGGCACAGGGCCGAAACACTGAAGCTTTCTTT. The full variable domain, its missing parts supplied by reference TRBV30 and TRBJ1-1, is SQTIHQWPATLVQPVGSPLSLECTVEGTSNPNLYWYRQAAGRGLQLLFYSVGIGQISSEVPQNLSASRPQDRQFILSSKKLLLSDSGFYLCAWAQGRNTEAFFGQGTRLTVV.

The chain carries TRBV25-1 and TRBJ1-1; 7 positions agree with TRBD1. This CDR3 has 11 residues. V dropped 11 bases and J dropped 7; count of bases not matched to a gene: 7. Germline V lookup: CDR1 MGHDK, CDR2 SYGVNS. CDR3 sequence: CAAGQAREAFF. The CDR3 nucleotides read TGTGCCGCCGGACAGGCCCGTGAAGCTTTCTTT.

Regarding this clone: Other DNA sequences in the sample encode the same CDR3. The rearrangement links TRBV6-5 to TRBJ2-5; possibly TRBD2 for D (6 bases). The V gene's germline CDR1 is MNHEY and CDR2 SVGAGI. The V gene lost 2 bases and the J gene lost 1 base, with 8 bases spanning the gap. The CDR3 has 14 amino acids. In nucleotides, the CDR3 is TGTGCCAGCAGTTACGGCGGGGCCCAAGAGACCCAGTACTTC. It translates to CASSYGGAQETQYF.

This clone was seen a single time. The rearrangement links TRBV18 to TRBJ1-5; no clear D. Looked up from germline, CDR1 is KGHSH and CDR2 is LQKENI. The CDR3 extends over 13 amino acids. V was shortened by 3 bases and J by 5 bases, with 8 bases between the two germline ends. The CDR3 loop is CASSPGGDQPQHF. The CDR3 nucleotides read TGTGCCAGCTCACCGGGTGGAGATCAGCCCCAGCATTTT.

The gene calls are TRBV7-2 and TRBJ2-4; D gene uncertain. Germline CDR1 is SGHTA and CDR2 is FQGNSA. This CDR3 spans 14 amino acids. With 5 bases removed from V and 7 bases from J, the gap between germline ends came to 15 bases. DNA for the CDR3: TGTGCCAGCAGCCGCCTACCAGACACGAACATTCAGTACTTC. Protein sequence: CASSRLPDTNIQYF.

In this sample, this clone turned up a few times. The chain links TRBV2 to TRBJ2-1; no definite D call. In germline, CDR1 is SNHLY, CDR2 FYNNEI. V shed 6 bases and J shed 9 bases, with 18 bases lying between them. The CDR3 has 14 residues. The CDR3 here is CASSALTQATEQFF. The CDR3 DNA sequence: TGTGCCAGCAGCGCACTTACTCAGGCGACTGAGCAGTTCTTC. Combining the CDR3 with reference TRBV2 and TRBJ2-1 gives the whole variable domain EPEVTQTPSHQVTQMGQEVILRCVPISNHLYFYWYRQILGQKVEFLVSFYNNEISEKSEIFDDQFSVERPDGSNFTLKIRSTKLEDSAMYFCASSALTQATEQFFGPGTRLTVL.

This rearrangement joins TRBV4-3 to TRBJ2-2; D possibly corresponds to TRBD2 (6 bases). The CDR3 spans 14 residues. The V end lost 0 bases, the J end lost 7 bases, and 9 bases lay between the germline ends. Germline V gene lookup returns CDR1 LGHNA and CDR2 YSLEER. CDR3 sequence reads: CASSQEEGIGELFF. In DNA, the CDR3 is TGCGCCAGCAGCCAAGAGGAGGGAATCGGGGAGCTGTTTTTT.

The chain joins TRBV4-2 to TRBJ1-4; 9 bases are shared with TRBD1. In germline, CDR1 is LGHNA, CDR2 YNFKEQ. CDR3 size: 17 residues. Trimming at V came to 0 bases and at J to 5 bases, leaving 7 bases not matched to a gene. The CDR3 DNA sequence: TGTGCCAGCAGCCAAGAGGGGGGCGGGACAGGGAATGAAAAACTGTTTTTT. Its protein is CASSQEGGGTGNEKLFF.

The chain couples TRBV6-1 to TRBJ2-1, with D maybe TRBD2 (5 bases). From germline, CDR1 is MNHNS and CDR2 SASEGT. CDR3 length: 13 residues. V shed 5 bases and J shed 3 bases, with 8 bases lying between them. The CDR3 sequence: CASSLAHYNEQFF. The CDR3 region has the DNA TGTGCCAGCAGTCTAGCTCACTACAATGAGCAGTTCTTC.

This chain connects TRBV4-2 to TRBJ2-4; unclear D gene. Germline V CDR1 and CDR2: LGHNA, YNFKEQ. The CDR3 is made up of 15 amino acids. V shed 2 bases and J shed 0 bases, with 8 bases lying between them. The CDR3 protein is CASSQKGGAKNIQYF. The CDR3 region has the DNA TGTGCCAGCAGCCAAAAAGGCGGAGCCAAAAACATTCAGTACTTC.

Remarks on this clone: An end of the junction differs from the germline gene, which may be a read error. The chain links TRBV27 to TRBJ1-1; 8 bases line up with TRBD1. The CDR3 sequence is 12 residues long. Per germline, CDR1 MNHEY and CDR2 SMNVEV (reference sequence). The CDR3 region is CASSLGGQGTTF. CDR3 coding DNA: TGTGCCAGCAGTTTAGGAGGACAGGGAACCACCTTT.

Here the CDR3 reads CASSQGADTQYF. The CDR3 DNA is TGTGCCAGCAGCCAGGGGGCAGATACGCAGTATTTT. V gene TRBV7-8 combines with J gene TRBJ2-3; the match to TRBD1 covers 7 bases. The germline V gene encodes CDR1 SGHVS and CDR2 FQNEAQ. Trimming removed 5 bases from V and 4 bases from J; junction bases left unmatched: 0. There are 12 residues in the CDR3.

This rearrangement joins TRBV6-1 to TRBJ1-2; D gene unclear. V was trimmed by 1 base and J by 8 bases, leaving 17 bases between them. CDR3 length equals 15 residues. Germline V lookup: CDR1 MNHNS, CDR2 SASEGT. The DNA of the CDR3 is TGTGCCAGCAGTGAAGGCTCGGGAAGGAGGTACGGCTACACCTTC. Amino acid sequence: CASSEGSGRRYGYTF.

The chain couples TRBV6-4 to TRBJ2-5; 9 bases map to TRBD1. With the DNA end fitting TRBJ2-7 better, the J assignment may be wrong. Germline V gene sequence: CDR1 MRHNA, CDR2 SNTAGT. The CDR3 runs to 15 residues. The CDR3 DNA is TGTGCCAGCAGTCTTACCGGGACAGGGATCGACGAGCAGTACTTC. Its translation is CASSLTGTGIDEQYF.

The chain joins TRBV6-6 to TRBJ1-2; 7 nucleotides match TRBD1. Germline CDR1 is MNHNY and CDR2 is SVGAGI (reference sequence). The CDR3 is 15 amino acids. The J segment lost 7 bases and the V segment lost 2 bases, leaving 10 bases of the junction unmatched. The CDR3 region is CASSYRMPTGSGYTF. DNA for the CDR3: TGTGCCAGCAGTTACCGAATGCCGACAGGGTCTGGCTACACCTTC.

The chain recombines TRBV2 with TRBJ1-1; D is unresolved. This CDR3 region has 13 residues. With 3 bases removed from V and 1 base from J, the gap between germline ends came to 6 bases. The germline V gene encodes CDR1 SNHLY and CDR2 FYNNEI. The CDR3 reads CASSEYGNTEAFF. The DNA for the CDR3 is TGTGCCAGCAGTGAGTACGGGAACACTGAAGCTTTCTTT.

The chain combines TRBV7-2 with TRBJ1-6, with TRBD1 identical over 9 bases. Per germline, CDR1 SGHTA and CDR2 FQGNSA. The CDR3 spans 16 residues. V shed 5 bases and J 9 bases; nucleotides not matched to a gene: 11. CDR3 region: CASSQNLRDRASPLHF. The DNA for the CDR3 is TGTGCCAGCAGCCAGAACCTCCGGGACAGGGCTTCACCCCTCCACTTT.

The chain links TRBV30 to TRBJ1-1; D possibly corresponds to TRBD1 (6 bases). CDR3 length equals 14 residues. The V end lost 4 bases, the J end lost 2 bases, and 14 bases lay between the germline ends. Germline V gene data show CDR1 as GTSNPN and CDR2 as SVGIG (reference sequence). The CDR3 protein is CAWKVAGTNTEAFF. CDR3 sequence (DNA): TGTGCCTGGAAGGTGGCAGGGACAAACACTGAAGCTTTCTTT. Based on the CDR3 plus reference TRBV30 and TRBJ1-1, the full variable domain is SQTIHQWPATLVQPVGSPLSLECTVEGTSNPNLYWYRQAAGRGLQLLFYSVGIGQISSEVPQNLSASRPQDRQFILSSKKLLLSDSGFYLCAWKVAGTNTEAFFGQGTRLTVV.

This clone was recorded a few times. The chain has TRBV6-4 and TRBJ1-5; 7 nucleotides match TRBD1. J was trimmed by 6 bases and V by 4 bases; bases with no gene match: 9. This CDR3 is 15 amino acids long. In germline, CDR1 is MRHNA, CDR2 SNTAGT. Written as DNA, the CDR3 is TGTGCCAGCAGTGTTAGTAGCAGGGGGGCTCAGCCCCAGCATTTT. This gives the protein CASSVSSRGAQPQHF.

The CDR3 DNA reads as TGTGCCAGCAGCCCAAGAGGGGGGGGAAAGACTGAAGCTTTCTTT. It encodes CASSPRGGGKTEAFF. This chain joins TRBV9 and TRBJ1-1; possible D gene TRBD1, 6 bases. CDR1 and CDR2 from the germline V gene are SGDLS and YYNGEE. The CDR3 extends over 15 amino acids. V shed 4 bases and J shed 5 bases, with 18 bases lying between them.

V and J are TRBV9 and TRBJ2-3; 9 positions match TRBD2. Trimming removed 2 bases from V and 5 bases from J; junction bases left unmatched: 6. The CDR3 loop spans 15 amino acids. Germline CDR1 is SGDLS and CDR2 is YYNGEE. The CDR3 here is CASSVGLAGLDTQYF. Written as DNA, the CDR3 is TGTGCCAGCAGCGTTGGGCTAGCGGGGCTAGATACGCAGTATTTT.

This clone was found a few times. The chain employs TRBV27 and TRBJ2-7; TRBD2 matches 8 bases. CDR3 length equals 15 residues. V lost 6 bases, J lost 2 bases, and 9 bases stayed unmatched. Germline values: CDR1 MNHEY, CDR2 SMNVEV (reference sequence). For the CDR3, the DNA is TGTGCCAGCAGCCCCGGCGGGGGGCGACCCTACGAGCAGTACTTC. This codes for CASSPGGGRPYEQYF.